The 29 T cell receptor beta chains presented below share a single source sample, sequenced in a study of radiotherapy plus CTLA-4 blockade in lung cancer. Data came from immunoSEQ multiplex PCR; TCRdb stores just in-frame clones and leaves some out. Of 80,000 to 100,000 clones detected, 65% to 80% appear once; the ten largest clones hold 2.8%. The sample here was peripheral blood, taken from a patient treated with radiotherapy plus ipilimumab. The receptor source for this set is a human donor with non-small cell lung cancer who had a partial response to radiotherapy plus ipilimumab. Some clones in this sample may be carry-over from other donors' samples.

This clone was seen a handful of times. The chain links TRBV6-5 to TRBJ1-6, with a possible D match to TRBD1 (6 bases). V was shortened by 2 bases and J by 10 bases, with 15 bases between the two germline ends. CDR1 and CDR2 from the germline V gene are MNHEY and SVGAGI. The CDR3 extends over 15 amino acids. The CDR3 here is CASSYTTGSNSPLHF. The DNA for the CDR3 is TGTGCCAGCAGTTACACGACAGGTTCGAACTCACCCCTCCACTTT.

The chain has TRBV6-1 and TRBJ1-1; D gene unclear. The germline gives CDR1 MNHNS, CDR2 SASEGT. The CDR3 has 14 residues. Trimming cost V 4 bases and J 1 base, with 10 bases left between them. This CDR3 reads CASSVSAGNTEAFF. The CDR3 DNA follows: TGTGCCAGCAGTGTAAGCGCGGGGAACACTGAAGCTTTCTTT.

V usage is TRBV5-1 and J usage is TRBJ2-3; weak D call: TRBD1 (5 bases). Germline values: CDR1 SGHRS, CDR2 YFSETQ. The V end lost 0 bases, the J end lost 3 bases, and 14 bases lay between the germline ends. There are 16 residues in the CDR3. The CDR3 region has the DNA TGCGCCAGCAGCTTGGCCCAGGGCACCCGAACAGATACGCAGTATTTT. Protein product: CASSLAQGTRTDTQYF.

The chain uses TRBV6-5 and TRBJ2-7; 9 nucleotides agree with TRBD2. The CDR3 runs 14 residues. V lost 6 bases and J lost 5; bases outside the gene matches: 8. Germline values: CDR1 MNHEY, CDR2 SVGAGI. CDR3 sequence reads: CASRQTSGLHEQYF. CDR3 coding DNA: TGTGCCAGCAGGCAGACTAGCGGCTTGCACGAGCAGTACTTC.

The V call is TRBV6-6, the J call TRBJ2-7, with TRBD1 as a possible D gene (6 bases). The CDR3 has 13 residues. The germline V and J ends were trimmed by 8 bases and 0 bases, with 11 bases remaining between them. Germline V lookup: CDR1 MNHNY, CDR2 SVGAGI (reference sequence). In DNA, the CDR3 is TGTGCCAGCGGCAGGGGAAGCTCCTACGAGCAGTACTTC. Protein sequence: CASGRGSSYEQYF.

In nucleotides, the CDR3 is TGTGCCAGCAGCTTGGGACAGGGGATAGATACGCAGTATTTT. Translating it yields CASSLGQGIDTQYF. The chain is built from TRBV5-8 and TRBJ2-3; 8 positions agree with TRBD1. Germline-derived CDR1 and CDR2 are SGHTS and YDEGEE. The CDR3 has 14 residues. V shed 0 bases, J shed 5 bases, and the junction held 2 bases outside the gene matches.

The chain couples TRBV7-2 to TRBJ2-1; D is perhaps TRBD1 (6 bases). The CDR3 sequence is 13 residues long. V lost 6 bases and J 4 bases, leaving 10 bases between the germline ends. Germline V gives CDR1 SGHTA, CDR2 FQGNSA. CDR3: CASRRGLYNEQFF. The CDR3 DNA sequence: TGTGCCAGCAGGAGGGGGTTGTACAATGAGCAGTTCTTC. Using reference TRBV7-2 and TRBJ2-1 for the parts outside the CDR3, the full variable domain is GAGVSQSPSNKVTEKGKDVELRCDPISGHTALYWYRQSLGQGLEFLIYFQGNSAPDKSGLPSDRFSAERTGGSVSTLTIQRTQQEDSAVYLCASRRGLYNEQFFGPGTRLTVL.

This chain connects TRBV29-1 to TRBJ1-1, with 9 bases aligning to TRBD1. CDR1 is SQVTM and CDR2 is ANQGSEA in the germline V gene. After removal of 7 bases from V and 4 bases from J, the junction contained 7 bases not matched to a gene. The CDR3 consists of 13 residues. The CDR3 here is CSAEGQGGTEAFF. The CDR3 nucleotides read TGCAGCGCTGAGGGACAGGGAGGCACTGAAGCTTTCTTT.

The gene calls are TRBV5-5 and TRBJ1-3; the D gene is possibly TRBD1 (6 bases). Trimming shortened V by 0 bases and J by 4 bases, and 8 bases separated the two germline ends. Looked up from germline, CDR1 is SGHKS and CDR2 is YYEKEE (reference sequence). This CDR3 spans 14 amino acids. The CDR3 nucleotides are TGTGCCAGCAGCTTGGTAGGGACAGGAAACACCATATATTTT. Residues: CASSLVGTGNTIYF.

Only one count was recorded for this clone. The CDR3 DNA sequence: TGTGCCAGCAGCTTAGGCCAGGGAGGGCCCCAGCATTTT. It yields the protein CASSLGQGGPQHF. This chain connects TRBV11-3 to TRBJ1-5, with D possibly being TRBD1 (5 bases). V lost 1 base and J 9 bases, leaving 10 bases between the germline ends. CDR1 and CDR2 from the germline V gene are SGHNT and YENEEA. The CDR3 sequence is 13 residues long.

The rearrangement joins TRBV6-5 to TRBJ1-2; possible D gene TRBD1, 6 bases. CDR1 is MNHEY, CDR2 SVGAGI, per germline. V lost 2 bases and J 4 bases, leaving 11 bases between the germline ends. The CDR3 spans 14 residues. CDR3 amino acids: CASSYGGQTYGYTF. As DNA, the CDR3 is TGTGCCAGCAGTTACGGCGGACAGACCTATGGCTACACCTTC.

This clone was counted between two and nine times. The rearrangement links TRBV6-4 to TRBJ2-1, with 9 bases lining up with TRBD1. Germline assignment: CDR1 MRHNA and CDR2 SNTAGT. The length of the CDR3 is 14 residues. The J segment lost 9 bases and the V segment lost 7 bases, leaving 10 bases of the junction unmatched. The CDR3 DNA sequence: TGTGCCAGCAAGAGACAGGGGGACGCTATTGAGCAGTTCTTC. This codes for CASKRQGDAIEQFF.

The rearrangement links TRBV15 to TRBJ2-3; 10 bases are shared with TRBD1. The CDR3 covers 17 residues. V shed 1 base, J shed 3 bases, and the junction held 7 bases outside the gene matches. Germline loops: CDR1 LNHNV, CDR2 YYDKDF (reference sequence). CDR3 sequence reads: CATSRGYRDRGTDTQYF. The CDR3 DNA sequence: TGTGCCACCAGCAGAGGATACCGGGACAGGGGTACAGATACGCAGTATTTT. The complete variable domain, with remaining parts taken from reference TRBV15 and TRBJ2-3, reads DAMVIQNPRYQVTQFGKPVTLSCSQTLNHNVMYWYQQKSSQAPKLLFHYYDKDFNNEADTPDNFQSRRPNTSFCFLDIRSPGLGDTAMYLCATSRGYRDRGTDTQYFGPGTRLTVL.

The chain couples TRBV5-1 to TRBJ1-5; TRBD1 agrees at 7 bases. Germline V CDR1 and CDR2: SGHRS, YFSETQ. Losses at the gene ends were 0 bases for V and 0 bases for J; bases not matched to a gene: 0. The CDR3 is 15 residues long. CDR3 bases: TGCGCCAGCAGCTTGGACAGGGGTAGCAATCAGCCCCAGCATTTT. Translating gives CASSLDRGSNQPQHF.

Remarks on this clone: One end of the junction does not line up with germline, which may come from a read error. The J gene is TRBJ1-6, the V gene TRBV4-1, with TRBD1 matching 8 bases. This CDR3 is built from 15 residues. CDR1 and CDR2 from the germline V gene are MGHRA and YSYEKL. Here the CDR3 reads CASSQDRGDNSPLHF. The CDR3 DNA reads TGTGCCAGCAGCCAAGACAGGGGAGATAATTCACCCCTCCACTTT.

The genes are TRBV5-4 and TRBJ2-1; TRBD2 aligns across 12 bases. The CDR3 length is 16 residues. The V and J ends lost 6 bases and 6 bases, in that order; junction bases with no gene match: 10. Germline V gene lookup returns CDR1 SGHNT and CDR2 YYREEE (reference sequence). CDR3 DNA: TGTGCCAGCACCACACGGCGACTAGCGGGAGTCAATGAGCAGTTCTTC. As protein: CASTTRRLAGVNEQFF.

The chain recombines TRBV5-1 with TRBJ2-5, with TRBD2 matching over 10 bases. Germline loops: CDR1 SGHRS, CDR2 YFSETQ. J lost 2 bases, V lost 0 bases, and 4 bases had no gene match. The CDR3 has 16 amino acids. Here the CDR3 DNA reads TGCGCCAGCAGCTTGGAAAATAGCGGGGGGCAAGAGACCCAGTACTTC. It encodes CASSLENSGGQETQYF. The full variable domain, its missing parts supplied by reference TRBV5-1 and TRBJ2-5, is KAGVTQTPRYLIKTRGQQVTLSCSPISGHRSVSWYQQTPGQGLQFLFEYFSETQRNKGNFPGRFSGRQFSNSRSEMNVSTLELGDSALYLCASSLENSGGQETQYFGPGTRLLVL.

This clone turned up a few times. This chain joins TRBV7-2 and TRBJ2-2; tentative D call: TRBD2 (8 bases). The germline V gene has CDR1 SGHTA and CDR2 FQGNSA. V was cut by 3 bases and J by 6 bases, with 17 bases left in between. The CDR3 runs to 16 residues. CDR3: CASSFIAGQRSGELFF. The DNA for the CDR3 is TGTGCCAGCAGCTTCATAGCGGGACAGCGCTCCGGGGAGCTGTTTTTT.

The genes are TRBV28 and TRBJ2-3, with 9 bases aligning to TRBD2. Trimming cost V 8 bases and J 3 bases; bases outside gene matches: 6. The CDR3 spans 14 residues. Looked up from germline, CDR1 is MDHEN and CDR2 is SYDVKM. CDR3 sequence reads: CASSRLAETDTQYF. As DNA, the CDR3 is TGTGCCAGCTCGCGACTAGCGGAGACAGATACGCAGTATTTT.

A few counts support this clone. The chain carries TRBV28 and TRBJ1-2; 8 nucleotides line up with TRBD1. J was trimmed by 3 bases and V by 4 bases; bases with no gene match: 1. The CDR3 totals 13 residues. CDR1 is MDHEN and CDR2 is SYDVKM in the germline V gene. In nucleotides, the CDR3 is TGTGCCAGCAGTTGGACAGGGCACTATGGCTACACCTTC. It translates to CASSWTGHYGYTF.

The V and J genes are TRBV5-4 and TRBJ2-3, with 8 positions matching TRBD2. This CDR3 has 16 amino acids. CDR1 is SGHNT, CDR2 YYREEE, per germline (reference sequence). Trimming cost V 3 bases and J 4 bases; bases outside gene matches: 10. In DNA form, the CDR3 reads TGTGCCAGCAGCTCCGGGCTAGCGGGCGGCGCAGATACGCAGTATTTT. The encoded protein is CASSSGLAGGADTQYF.

The gene calls are TRBV10-2 and TRBJ2-1; 7 bases align to TRBD2. Germline assignment: CDR1 WSHSY and CDR2 SAAADI. CDR3 length: 14 residues. V was pared by 10 bases and J by 5 bases, with 11 bases of the junction left unmatched. The CDR3 loop reads CATETKRGNNEQFF. The CDR3 nucleotides read TGCGCCACTGAGACTAAGCGGGGCAACAATGAGCAGTTCTTC.

CDR3 amino acids: CASSQDRPTAGGSYEQYF. The CDR3 DNA reads as TGTGCCAGCAGCCAAGATCGGCCGACAGCGGGGGGCTCCTACGAGCAGTACTTC. This rearrangement joins TRBV4-2 to TRBJ2-7; 9 positions match TRBD2. Germline trimming cut 0 bases from V and 0 bases from J; bases unmatched to any gene: 9. Looked up from germline, CDR1 is LGHNA and CDR2 is YNFKEQ. The CDR3 loop spans 18 amino acids.

This clone was counted a few times. The genes are TRBV13 and TRBJ1-4; no definite D call. Germline V gives CDR1 PRHDT, CDR2 FYEKMQ (reference sequence). The V end lost 0 bases, the J end lost 5 bases, and 4 bases lay between the germline ends. This CDR3 comprises 13 residues. The CDR3 nucleotides read TGTGCCAGCAGCTTAGGACAGAATGAAAAACTGTTTTTT. It codes for CASSLGQNEKLFF.

V usage is TRBV4-2 and J usage is TRBJ2-5; perhaps TRBD2 as D (5 bases). CDR1 and CDR2 from the germline V gene are LGHNA and YNFKEQ. The CDR3 is 15 amino acids. Trimming took 3 bases from V and 5 from J, leaving 16 bases between them. DNA for the CDR3: TGTGCCAGCAGCCAGGTTGTATCGACGGGGGAGACCCAGTACTTC. Its translation is CASSQVVSTGETQYF.

The chain couples TRBV19 to TRBJ2-7; 10 nucleotides match TRBD2. Unmatched junction bases numbered 12, after V lost 9 bases and J lost 7 bases. There are 14 residues in the CDR3. Germline CDR1 and CDR2: LNHDA and SQIVND (reference sequence). CDR3 bases: TGTGCCAGCTCACTTACGGGACTAGCGACAGAGCAGTACTTC. This sequence encodes CASSLTGLATEQYF.

This clone was observed once. This sequence joins TRBV28 and TRBJ2-4; TRBD2 might be the D (6 bases). Between the trimmed V and J ends, which lost 7 bases and 6 bases, there was a span of 13 bases. CDR3 size: 13 residues. The germline CDR1 and CDR2 sequences are MDHEN and SYDVKM. The CDR3 loop is CASIPAGLNIQYF. CDR3 nucleotides: TGTGCCAGCATACCTGCGGGGTTAAACATTCAGTACTTC.

The chain recombines TRBV7-9 with TRBJ1-1; no definite D call. Trimming pared 3 bases from V and 1 base from J, leaving 6 bases between. Germline V gene lookup returns CDR1 SEHNR and CDR2 FQNEAQ (reference sequence). There are 13 residues in the CDR3. DNA of the CDR3: TGTGCCAGCAGCTTTCAGGAGAACACTGAAGCTTTCTTT. Translation: CASSFQENTEAFF.

DNA for the CDR3: TGCACCAGCAGCCATCTCCCCGGACTAGCGGGAGTAAGCGAGCAGTACTTC. Protein sequence: CTSSHLPGLAGVSEQYF. This chain joins TRBV1 and TRBJ2-5; the table's D call of TRBD2 was not tested on the DNA. The DNA matches TRBJ2-7 better at its end, which makes the J call doubtful. TRBV1 is listed as a pseudogene. This CDR3 region has 17 residues.